Shown below are 25 T cell receptor beta chains from a single sample sequenced in a study of CD8 T cells in ankylosing spondylitis. Each CDR3 protein gets one entry after TCRdb re-called the 5' RACE reads with MiXCR. The data hold a few hundred thousand distinct CDR3 sequences, with 18% observed a single time. Sequenced sample: blood, either unsorted or a sorted T cell fraction (not recorded which). The origin of the receptors is a male donor with ankylosing spondylitis or in good health (not recorded which).

This clonotype has a single count. The V and J genes are TRBV7-9 and TRBJ2-7; 7 bases are a match to TRBD2. The CDR3 has 14 amino acids. The germline V gene has CDR1 SEHNR and CDR2 FQNEAQ (reference sequence). Trimming at V came to 5 bases and at J to 3 bases, leaving 7 bases not matched to a gene. The CDR3, as DNA: TGTGCCAGCAGCGGACGACTAGCAGGCTACGAGCAGTACTTC. Translating gives CASSGRLAGYEQYF.

CDR3 nucleotides: TGTGCCAGCAGTGCCCACCAAGAGACCCAGTACTTC. Encoded protein: CASSAHQETQYF. The chain carries TRBV27 and TRBJ2-5; D remains unclear. The CDR3 consists of 12 residues. V lost 5 bases and J lost 0, with 4 bases in between. In germline, CDR1 is MNHEY, CDR2 SMNVEV (reference sequence).

This clonotype was recorded a few times. The CDR3 DNA reads as TGTGCCAGCAGCTTAAAGGTCACCGGGGAGCTGTTTTTT. Protein: CASSLKVTGELFF. The V call is TRBV7-6, the J call TRBJ2-2; D gene ambiguous. The ends were cut back, 2 bases at V and 4 bases at J, with 5 bases in the middle. Germline V lookup: CDR1 SGHVS, CDR2 FNYEAQ. The CDR3 spans 13 residues.

This clonotype was picked up a small number of times. The chain uses TRBV4-3 and TRBJ2-1, with a tentative D call TRBD1 (6 bases). Trimming shortened V by 4 bases and J by 6 bases, and 16 bases separated the two germline ends. This CDR3 is 15 amino acids long. The germline V gene encodes CDR1 LGHNA and CDR2 YSLEER. Written as DNA, the CDR3 is TGCGCCAGCAGCCGCGACAGGTTGGTCGGCAATGAGCAGTTCTTC. Residues: CASSRDRLVGNEQFF.

A remark on this clonotype: One end of the junction fails to match germline, which may point to a read error. V and J are TRBV20-1 and TRBJ2-1; a weak D match, TRBD1 (6 bases). This CDR3 is built from 14 residues. Germline V gives CDR1 DFQATT, CDR2 SNEGSKA (reference sequence). The DNA for the CDR3 is TGCCGTGCTAGGGACATTAGCTCCTACAATGAGCAGTTCTTC. Translation gives CRARDISSYNEQFF.

This clonotype was counted between two and nine times. The chain recombines TRBV12-3 or TRBV12-4 with TRBJ1-3; 9 nucleotides match TRBD1. This CDR3 comprises 13 residues. Trimming at V came to 1 base and at J to 8 bases, leaving 0 bases not matched to a gene. This chain's CDR3 is CASSLGTGDTIYF. The CDR3 region has the DNA TGTGCCAGCAGTTTAGGGACAGGGGACACCATATATTTT.

The V and J genes are TRBV7-3 and TRBJ2-4, with TRBD1 matching over 7 bases. J lost 8 bases, V lost 5 bases, and 3 bases had no gene match. The CDR3 spans 12 residues. Germline CDR1 reads SGHTA; CDR2 reads FQGTGA. As DNA, the CDR3 is TGTGCCAGCAGCGGACAGGATGACATTCAGTACTTC. This codes for CASSGQDDIQYF.

V and J are TRBV4-2 and TRBJ2-1; tentatively, D is TRBD2 (5 bases). The CDR3 spans 17 residues. V was trimmed by 0 bases and J by 4 bases, leaving 16 bases between them. The germline V gene has CDR1 LGHNA and CDR2 YNFKEQ. The CDR3 protein is CASSQDHLGPGYNEQFF. DNA of the CDR3: TGTGCCAGCAGCCAAGATCACCTAGGCCCGGGGTACAATGAGCAGTTCTTC.

The gene calls are TRBV27 and TRBJ2-1; 10 bases match TRBD2. The germline V gene has CDR1 MNHEY and CDR2 SMNVEV (reference sequence). The CDR3 length is 17 residues. J lost 2 bases, V lost 5 bases, and 9 bases had no gene match. The CDR3 protein is CASSKGLATFTYNEQFF. The CDR3 nucleotides read TGTGCCAGCAGTAAGGGACTAGCGACTTTTACCTACAATGAGCAGTTCTTC.

This chain uses TRBV7-2 with TRBJ2-7; TRBD1 aligns across 8 bases. In germline, CDR1 is SGHTA, CDR2 FQGNSA. This CDR3 comprises 16 residues. J lost 2 bases, V lost 1 base, and 7 bases had no gene match. CDR3 in amino acids: CASSLVFGTGTYEQYF. The DNA of the CDR3 is TGTGCCAGCAGCTTAGTATTTGGGACAGGTACCTACGAGCAGTACTTC.

The genes are TRBV11-2 and TRBJ2-7, with 9 bases lining up with TRBD2. J gave up 1 base and V 3 bases, and 7 bases lay outside the gene matches. This CDR3 region has 16 residues. Germline V lookup: CDR1 SGHAT, CDR2 FQNNGV. CDR3 in DNA: TGTGCCAGCAGCTTGGGGGGCGGGAGGGGATCCTACGAGCAGTACTTC. Its protein product is CASSLGGGRGSYEQYF.

The V call is TRBV7-8, the J call TRBJ2-7, with D possibly TRBD1 on 5 matching bases. V shed 1 base and J shed 2 bases, with 6 bases lying between them. Germline V gene sequence: CDR1 SGHVS, CDR2 FQNEAQ. This CDR3 has 13 residues. In DNA form, the CDR3 reads TGTGCCAGCAGCTTAGAGACAGCCTACGAGCAGTACTTC. This gives the protein CASSLETAYEQYF.

This clonotype was found a few times. The chain joins TRBV5-6 to TRBJ2-7; TRBD2 matches 14 bases. J lost 2 bases, V lost 3 bases, and 4 bases had no gene match. The CDR3 has 16 residues. The V gene's germline CDR1 is SGHDT and CDR2 YYEEEE. In DNA, the CDR3 is TGTGCCAGCAGCTCGGGACTAGCGGGAGCGACCTACGAGCAGTACTTC. Encoded protein: CASSSGLAGATYEQYF.

J is TRBJ2-1 and V is TRBV12-3 or TRBV12-4, with 9 bases that match TRBD2. The CDR3 runs to 14 residues. V dropped 3 bases and J dropped 7; count of bases not matched to a gene: 4. CDR3 sequence (DNA): TGTGCCAGCAGTTTCTGGCGGGAGGGGAATGAGCAGTTCTTC. Translating gives CASSFWREGNEQFF.

The V call is TRBV10-2, the J call TRBJ2-7; TRBD1 matches 9 bases. V dropped 8 bases and J dropped 4; count of bases not matched to a gene: 6. Germline V gives CDR1 WSHSY, CDR2 SAAADI. There are 13 residues in the CDR3. This CDR3 reads CASWRTGEYEQYF. CDR3 sequence (DNA): TGCGCCAGCTGGAGGACAGGGGAATACGAGCAGTACTTC.

This clonotype has ten or more counts. V usage is TRBV6-1 and J usage is TRBJ1-4; maybe TRBD1 (5 bases). CDR1 is MNHNS, CDR2 SASEGT, per germline. V dropped 6 bases and J dropped 0 bases, with 14 bases sitting between them. This CDR3 spans 16 amino acids. The CDR3 region has the DNA TGTGCCAGCAGCCGGGACCGATCTGCAACTAATGAAAAACTGTTTTTT. It is translated as CASSRDRSATNEKLFF.

The V and J genes are TRBV10-3 and TRBJ2-5; 7 bases agree with TRBD1. The CDR3 is made up of 13 amino acids. Germline V gene sequence: CDR1 ENHRY, CDR2 SYGVKD. The V segment lost 6 bases and the J segment 4 bases; nucleotides outside the gene matches: 5. DNA for the CDR3: TGTGCCATCAGCGACAGGGAGCGAGAGACCCAGTACTTC. Translated, it gives CAISDRERETQYF.

This clonotype was counted between two and nine times. The V and J genes are TRBV5-1 and TRBJ2-1; D is undetermined. V was cut by 1 base and J by 5 bases, with 13 bases left in between. Germline V gene sequence: CDR1 SGHRS, CDR2 YFSETQ. The CDR3 covers 15 residues. DNA of the CDR3: TGCGCCAGCAGCTTGTCCGAGATAGAGAACAATGAGCAGTTCTTC. Residues: CASSLSEIENNEQFF.

Only one count was recorded for this clonotype. The rearrangement links TRBV20-1 to TRBJ2-7; 9 bases are a match to TRBD1. The CDR3 has 15 residues. Trimming cost V 0 bases and J 2 bases; bases outside gene matches: 5. CDR1 DFQATT and CDR2 SNEGSKA come from the germline V gene (reference sequence). CDR3 DNA sequence: TGCAGTGCTAGAGATTACAGGGGGCGCACCTACGAGCAGTACTTC. This translates into CSARDYRGRTYEQYF.

The sample holds many counts of this clonotype. The V and J genes are TRBV5-1 and TRBJ2-3; D possibly corresponds to TRBD1 (6 bases). Trimming cost V 2 bases and J 5 bases, with 12 bases left between them. In germline, CDR1 is SGHRS, CDR2 YFSETQ. The CDR3 loop spans 14 amino acids. CDR3 sequence: CASSLGQGLDTQYF. Written as DNA, the CDR3 is TGCGCCAGCAGCTTAGGGCAGGGGCTAGATACGCAGTATTTT. Full variable domain (outside the CDR3, taken from reference TRBV5-1 and TRBJ2-3): KAGVTQTPRYLIKTRGQQVTLSCSPISGHRSVSWYQQTPGQGLQFLFEYFSETQRNKGNFPGRFSGRQFSNSRSEMNVSTLELGDSALYLCASSLGQGLDTQYFGPGTRLTVL.

The chain has TRBV4-2 and TRBJ2-3; D is possibly TRBD1 or TRBD2 (5 bases each). Germline V gene data show CDR1 as LGHNA and CDR2 as YNFKEQ. The CDR3 sequence is 16 residues long. V lost 0 bases, J lost 4 bases, and 14 bases lay in between. The CDR3 coding sequence is TGTGCCAGCAGCCAAGATGGGACGCACGTTCCAGATACGCAGTATTTT. Protein sequence: CASSQDGTHVPDTQYF.

The chain recombines TRBV7-8 with TRBJ2-5; D not certain. CDR1 SGHVS and CDR2 FQNEAQ come from the germline V gene. This CDR3 region has 12 residues. V was clipped by 2 bases and J by 5 bases, with 6 bases between them. CDR3 in amino acids: CASSLSAETQYF. CDR3 bases: TGTGCCAGCAGCTTAAGTGCTGAGACCCAGTACTTC.

This chain links TRBV3-1 with TRBJ2-1; 10 bases agree with TRBD2. This CDR3 has 19 residues. Germline V gives CDR1 LGHDT, CDR2 YNNKEL (reference sequence). The V segment lost 4 bases and the J segment 4 bases; nucleotides outside the gene matches: 16. The CDR3 is CASSPPDPLAGASYNEQFF. The DNA of the CDR3 is TGTGCCAGCAGCCCCCCGGATCCGCTAGCGGGAGCTTCTTACAATGAGCAGTTCTTC.

This clonotype was seen repeatedly, ten times or more. The chain is built from TRBV29-1 and TRBJ2-5, with TRBD2 matching over 7 bases. Germline V gene lookup returns CDR1 SQVTM and CDR2 ANQGSEA. The CDR3 has 14 amino acids. Trimming at V came to 3 bases and at J to 2 bases, leaving 6 bases not matched to a gene. The CDR3 sequence is CSVEGGDRQETQYF. The CDR3 region has the DNA TGCAGCGTTGAGGGGGGGGACCGTCAAGAGACCCAGTACTTC.

V gene TRBV12-3 or TRBV12-4 combines with J gene TRBJ1-1; tentatively, D is TRBD1 (5 bases). V lost 5 bases and J 9 bases, leaving 10 bases between the germline ends. The CDR3 runs 11 residues. The CDR3 bases are TGTGCCAGCAGTAGCGACAGTAAAGCTTTCTTT. Translating it yields CASSSDSKAFF.